Sequencing of this T cell receptor beta chain was carried out in a study of blood T cell repertoires in COVID-19. Background on the study: Sources were T cells, B-cell-depleted T cells, or PBMCs; the material itself was cDNA or gDNA.

How the authors handled the data: The authors estimated nucleated cell counts from reference gene primer amplification. This table comes from immunoSEQ multiplex PCR, and its TCRdb copy is limited to in-frame clones, with some not included. From that table come the V and J calls and clone size; the DNA was used to work out D and trimming. Among 270,000 or so clones listed, 91% were seen once. The sequenced material came from PBMCs or T cells enriched from blood (not recorded which). This receptor was taken from a man aged 35 to 55 who had been exposed to COVID-19.

In nucleotides, the CDR3 is TGTGCCAGCAGCCTCAACAGGGGGAACACTGAAGCTTTCTTT. As protein: CASSLNRGNTEAFF. The rearrangement joins TRBV27 to TRBJ1-1, with 7 bases matching TRBD1. Looked up from germline, CDR1 is MNHEY and CDR2 is SMNVEV (reference sequence). The V segment lost 6 bases and the J segment 1 base; nucleotides outside the gene matches: 5. The CDR3 has 14 amino acids.